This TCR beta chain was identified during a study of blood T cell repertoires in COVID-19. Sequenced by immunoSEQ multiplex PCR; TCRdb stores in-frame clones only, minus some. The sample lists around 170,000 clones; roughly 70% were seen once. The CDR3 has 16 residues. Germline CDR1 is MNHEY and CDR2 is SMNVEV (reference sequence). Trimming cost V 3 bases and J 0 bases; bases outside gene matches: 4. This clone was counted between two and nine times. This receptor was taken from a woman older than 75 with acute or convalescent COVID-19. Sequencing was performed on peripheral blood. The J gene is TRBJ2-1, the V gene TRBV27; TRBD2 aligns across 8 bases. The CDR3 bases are TGTGCCAGCAGTTTCTTAGCGGGGCTCTCCTACAATGAGCAGTTCTTC. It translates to CASSFLAGLSYNEQFF.